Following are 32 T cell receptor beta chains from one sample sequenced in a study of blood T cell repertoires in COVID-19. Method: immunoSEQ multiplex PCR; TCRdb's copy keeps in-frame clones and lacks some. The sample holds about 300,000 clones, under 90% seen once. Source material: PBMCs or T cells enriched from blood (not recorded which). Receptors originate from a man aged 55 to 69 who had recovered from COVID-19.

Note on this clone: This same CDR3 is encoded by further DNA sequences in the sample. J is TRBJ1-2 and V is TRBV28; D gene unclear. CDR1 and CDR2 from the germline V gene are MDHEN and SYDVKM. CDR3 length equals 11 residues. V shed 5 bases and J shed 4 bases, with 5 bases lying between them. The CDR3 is CASSLSYGYTF. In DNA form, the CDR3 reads TGTGCCAGCAGTCTCAGCTATGGCTACACCTTC.

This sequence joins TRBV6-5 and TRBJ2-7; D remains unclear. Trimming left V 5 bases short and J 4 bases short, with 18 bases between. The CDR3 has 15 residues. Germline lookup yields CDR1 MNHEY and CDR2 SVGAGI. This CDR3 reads CASSPYHQRGYEQYF. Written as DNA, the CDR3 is TGTGCCAGCAGTCCATATCACCAGAGAGGTTACGAGCAGTACTTC.

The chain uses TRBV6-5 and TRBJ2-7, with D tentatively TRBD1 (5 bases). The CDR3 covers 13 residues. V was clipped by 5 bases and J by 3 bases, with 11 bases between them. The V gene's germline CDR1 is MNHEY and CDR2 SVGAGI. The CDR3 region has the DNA TGTGCCAGCAGTATAGGACACAACTACGAGCAGTACTTC. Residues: CASSIGHNYEQYF.

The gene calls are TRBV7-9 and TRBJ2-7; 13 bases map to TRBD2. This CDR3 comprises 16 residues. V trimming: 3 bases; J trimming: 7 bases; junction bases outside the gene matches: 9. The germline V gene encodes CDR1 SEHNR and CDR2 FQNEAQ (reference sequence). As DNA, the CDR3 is TGTGCCAGCAGCTTCCGGACTAGCGGGAGTCTCGGAGAGCAGTACTTC. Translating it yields CASSFRTSGSLGEQYF.

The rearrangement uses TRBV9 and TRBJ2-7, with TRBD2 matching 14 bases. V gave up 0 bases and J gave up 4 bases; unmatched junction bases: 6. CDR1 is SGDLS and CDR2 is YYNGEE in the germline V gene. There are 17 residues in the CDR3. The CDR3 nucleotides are TGTGCCAGCAGCGTAGGTGGGGGGACTAGCGGGAGATACGAGCAGTACTTC. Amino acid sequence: CASSVGGGTSGRYEQYF.

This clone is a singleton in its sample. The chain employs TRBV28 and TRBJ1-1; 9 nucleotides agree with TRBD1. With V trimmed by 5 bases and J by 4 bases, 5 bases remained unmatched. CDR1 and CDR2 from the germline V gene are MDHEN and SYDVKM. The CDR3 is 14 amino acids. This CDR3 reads CASSVLGQGTEAFF. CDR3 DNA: TGTGCCAGCAGTGTCCTGGGACAGGGCACTGAAGCTTTCTTT.

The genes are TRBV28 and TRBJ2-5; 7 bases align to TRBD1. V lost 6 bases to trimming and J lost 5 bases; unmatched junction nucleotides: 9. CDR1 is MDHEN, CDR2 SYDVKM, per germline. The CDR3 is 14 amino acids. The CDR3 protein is CASRGQAWTETQYF. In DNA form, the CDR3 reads TGTGCCAGCAGAGGACAGGCCTGGACGGAGACCCAGTACTTC.

CDR3 region: CASSPLSRQGGTGANVLTF. The CDR3 coding sequence is TGTGCCAGTAGCCCCTTATCGAGACAGGGAGGTACTGGGGCCAACGTCCTGACTTTC. V and J are TRBV19 and TRBJ2-6, with a tentative D call TRBD1 (7 bases). Germline loops: CDR1 LNHDA, CDR2 SQIVND (reference sequence). This CDR3 has 19 residues. The germline V and J ends were trimmed by 6 bases and 2 bases, with 23 bases remaining between them.

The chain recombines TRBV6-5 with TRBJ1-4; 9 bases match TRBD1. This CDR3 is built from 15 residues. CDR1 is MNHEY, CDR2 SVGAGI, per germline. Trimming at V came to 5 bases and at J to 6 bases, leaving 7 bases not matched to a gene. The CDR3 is CASSLRTGDDEKLFF. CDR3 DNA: TGTGCCAGCAGTCTACGGACAGGGGACGATGAAAAACTGTTTTTT.

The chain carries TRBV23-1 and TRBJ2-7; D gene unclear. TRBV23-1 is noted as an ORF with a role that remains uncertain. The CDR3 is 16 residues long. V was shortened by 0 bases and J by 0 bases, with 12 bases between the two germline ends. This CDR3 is CASSQSLVLSSYEQYF. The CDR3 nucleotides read TGCGCCAGCAGTCAATCGTTAGTCCTAAGCTCCTACGAGCAGTACTTC.

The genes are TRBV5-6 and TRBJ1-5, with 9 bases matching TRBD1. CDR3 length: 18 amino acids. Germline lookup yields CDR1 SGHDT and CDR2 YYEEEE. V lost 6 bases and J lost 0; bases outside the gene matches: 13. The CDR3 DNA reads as TGTGCCAGCAACTTAATGACAGGGGGAGGACGTAGCAATCAGCCCCAGCATTTT. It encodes CASNLMTGGGRSNQPQHF. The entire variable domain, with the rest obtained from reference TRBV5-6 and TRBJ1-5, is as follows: DAGVTQSPTHLIKTRGQQVTLRCSPKSGHDTVSWYQQALGQGPQFIFQYYEEEERQRGNFPDRFSGHQFPNYSSELNVNALLLGDSALYLCASNLMTGGGRSNQPQHFGDGTRLSIL.

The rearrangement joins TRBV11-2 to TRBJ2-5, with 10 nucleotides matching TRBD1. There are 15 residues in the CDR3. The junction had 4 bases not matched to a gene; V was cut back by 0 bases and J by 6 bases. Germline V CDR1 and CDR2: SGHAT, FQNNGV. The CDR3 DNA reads TGTGCCAGCAGCTTAGATGGGGGACAGGGGCAGACCCAGTACTTC. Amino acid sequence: CASSLDGGQGQTQYF.

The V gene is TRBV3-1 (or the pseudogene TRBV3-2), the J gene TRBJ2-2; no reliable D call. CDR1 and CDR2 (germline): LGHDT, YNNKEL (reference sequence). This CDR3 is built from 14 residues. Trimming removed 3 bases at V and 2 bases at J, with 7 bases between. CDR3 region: CASSHEVNTGELFF. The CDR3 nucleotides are TGTGCCAGCAGCCACGAGGTCAACACCGGGGAGCTGTTTTTT.

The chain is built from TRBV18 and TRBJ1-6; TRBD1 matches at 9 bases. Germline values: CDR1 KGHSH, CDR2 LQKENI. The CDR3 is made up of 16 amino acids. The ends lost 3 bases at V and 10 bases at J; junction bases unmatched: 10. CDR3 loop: CASSPPATGGGSPLHF. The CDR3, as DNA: TGTGCCAGCTCACCTCCGGCAACAGGGGGCGGCTCACCCCTCCACTTT.

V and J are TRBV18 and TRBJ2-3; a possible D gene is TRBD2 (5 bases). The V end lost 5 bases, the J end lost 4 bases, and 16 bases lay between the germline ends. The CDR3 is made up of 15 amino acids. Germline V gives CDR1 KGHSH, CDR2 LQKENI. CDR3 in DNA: TGTGCCAGCTCAGCCACGGAGGCACCGCCAGATACGCAGTATTTT. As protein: CASSATEAPPDTQYF.

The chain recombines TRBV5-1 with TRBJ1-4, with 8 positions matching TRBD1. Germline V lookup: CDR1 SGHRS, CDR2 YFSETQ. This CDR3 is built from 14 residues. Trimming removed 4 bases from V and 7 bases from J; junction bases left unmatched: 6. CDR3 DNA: TGCGCCAGCAGCCTGGGAGGGACAGGTGAAAAACTGTTTTTT. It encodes CASSLGGTGEKLFF.

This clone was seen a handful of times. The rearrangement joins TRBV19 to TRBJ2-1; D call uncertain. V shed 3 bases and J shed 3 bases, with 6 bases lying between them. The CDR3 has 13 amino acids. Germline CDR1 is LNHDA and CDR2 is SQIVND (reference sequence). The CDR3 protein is CASSISNYNEQFF. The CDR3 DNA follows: TGTGCCAGTAGTATTTCTAACTACAATGAGCAGTTCTTC.

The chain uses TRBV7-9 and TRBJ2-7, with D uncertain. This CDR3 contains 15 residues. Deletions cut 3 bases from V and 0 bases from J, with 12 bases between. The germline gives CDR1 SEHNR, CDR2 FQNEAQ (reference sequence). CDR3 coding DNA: TGTGCCAGCAGCTTTTTTTCAGGTTCCTCCTACGAGCAGTACTTC. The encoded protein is CASSFFSGSSYEQYF.

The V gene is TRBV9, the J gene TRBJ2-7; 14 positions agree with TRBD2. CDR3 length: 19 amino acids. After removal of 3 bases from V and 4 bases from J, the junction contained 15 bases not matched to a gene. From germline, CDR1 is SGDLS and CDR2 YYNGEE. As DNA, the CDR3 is TGTGCCAGCAGCGAGGGATTACCCGGACTAGCGGGAGGTGTATACGAGCAGTACTTC. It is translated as CASSEGLPGLAGGVYEQYF. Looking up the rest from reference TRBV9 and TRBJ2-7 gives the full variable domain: DSGVTQTPKHLITATGQRVTLRCSPRSGDLSVYWYQQSLDQGLQFLIQYYNGEERAKGNILERFSAQQFPDLHSELNLSSLELGDSALYFCASSEGLPGLAGGVYEQYFGPGTRLTVT.

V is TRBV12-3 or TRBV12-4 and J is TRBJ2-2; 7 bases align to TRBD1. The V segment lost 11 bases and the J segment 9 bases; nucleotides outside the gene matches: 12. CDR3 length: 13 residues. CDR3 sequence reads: CAGSTGPGRELFF. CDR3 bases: TGTGCCGGTTCGACAGGGCCGGGCCGGGAGCTGTTTTTT.

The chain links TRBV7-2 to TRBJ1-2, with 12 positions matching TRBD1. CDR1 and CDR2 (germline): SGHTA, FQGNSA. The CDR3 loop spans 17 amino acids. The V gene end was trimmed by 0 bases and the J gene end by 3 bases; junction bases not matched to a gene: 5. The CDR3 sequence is CASSLAPGQGAYYGYTF. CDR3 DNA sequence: TGTGCCAGCAGCTTAGCCCCGGGACAGGGGGCTTACTATGGCTACACCTTC.

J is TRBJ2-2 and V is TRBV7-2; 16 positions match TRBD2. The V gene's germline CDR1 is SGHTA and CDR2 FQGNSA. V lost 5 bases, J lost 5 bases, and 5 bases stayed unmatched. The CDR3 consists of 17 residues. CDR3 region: CASSPGLAGGRTGELFF. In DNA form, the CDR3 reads TGTGCCAGCAGCCCGGGACTAGCGGGAGGGAGGACCGGGGAGCTGTTTTTT.

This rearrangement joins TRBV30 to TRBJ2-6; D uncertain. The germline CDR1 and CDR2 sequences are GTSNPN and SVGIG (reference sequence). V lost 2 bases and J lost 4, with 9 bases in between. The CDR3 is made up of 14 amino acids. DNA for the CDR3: TGTGCCTGGAGTTGGCAGGCCGGGGCCAACGTCCTGACTTTC. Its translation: CAWSWQAGANVLTF.

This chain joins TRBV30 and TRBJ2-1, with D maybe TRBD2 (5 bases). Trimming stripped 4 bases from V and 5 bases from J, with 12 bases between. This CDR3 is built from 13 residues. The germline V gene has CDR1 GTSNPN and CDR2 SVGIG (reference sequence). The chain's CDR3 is CAWTMDSNNEQFF. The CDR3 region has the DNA TGTGCCTGGACTATGGACTCGAACAATGAGCAGTTCTTC.

The CDR3 DNA is TGTGCCAGCAGCTTAGCCCGCGTGGGGCGGTACGAGCAGTACTTC. Translation gives CASSLARVGRYEQYF. The rearrangement links TRBV7-2 to TRBJ2-7, with a weak D call TRBD1 (5 bases). The ends were cut back, 0 bases at V and 4 bases at J, with 13 bases in the middle. Germline loops: CDR1 SGHTA, CDR2 FQGNSA. This CDR3 is built from 15 residues. The whole variable domain, remainder taken from reference TRBV7-2 and TRBJ2-7, is GAGVSQSPSNKVTEKGKDVELRCDPISGHTALYWYRQSLGQGLEFLIYFQGNSAPDKSGLPSDRFSAERTGGSVSTLTIQRTQQEDSAVYLCASSLARVGRYEQYFGPGTRLTVT.

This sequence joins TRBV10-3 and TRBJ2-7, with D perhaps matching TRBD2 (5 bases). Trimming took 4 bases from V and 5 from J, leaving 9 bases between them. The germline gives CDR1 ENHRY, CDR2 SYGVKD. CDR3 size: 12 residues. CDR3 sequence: CAISGDGNEQYF. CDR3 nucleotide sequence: TGTGCCATCAGTGGAGACGGGAACGAGCAGTACTTC.

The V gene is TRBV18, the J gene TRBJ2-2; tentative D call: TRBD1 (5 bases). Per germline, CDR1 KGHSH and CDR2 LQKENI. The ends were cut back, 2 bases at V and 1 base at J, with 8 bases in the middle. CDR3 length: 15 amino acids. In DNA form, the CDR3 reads TGTGCCAGCTCACCATTACAGGAGAACACCGGGGAGCTGTTTTTT. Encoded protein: CASSPLQENTGELFF. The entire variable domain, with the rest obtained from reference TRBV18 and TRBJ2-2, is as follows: NAGVMQNPRHLVRRRGQEARLRCSPMKGHSHVYWYRQLPEEGLKFMVYLQKENIIDESGMPKERFSAEFPKEGPSILRIQQVVRGDSAAYFCASSPLQENTGELFFGEGSRLTVL.

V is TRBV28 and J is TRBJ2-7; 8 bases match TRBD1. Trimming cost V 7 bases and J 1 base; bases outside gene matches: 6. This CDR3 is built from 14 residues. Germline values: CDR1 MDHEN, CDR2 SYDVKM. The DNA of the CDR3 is TGTGCCAGCAAAACTGGGACAGGTTCCTACGAGCAGTACTTC. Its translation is CASKTGTGSYEQYF.

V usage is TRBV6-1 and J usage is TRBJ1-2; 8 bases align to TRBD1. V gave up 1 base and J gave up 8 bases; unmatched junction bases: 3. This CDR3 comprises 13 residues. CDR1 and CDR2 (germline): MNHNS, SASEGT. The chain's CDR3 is CASSEVRGLGYTF. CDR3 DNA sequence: TGTGCCAGCAGTGAAGTCAGGGGGCTAGGCTACACCTTC.

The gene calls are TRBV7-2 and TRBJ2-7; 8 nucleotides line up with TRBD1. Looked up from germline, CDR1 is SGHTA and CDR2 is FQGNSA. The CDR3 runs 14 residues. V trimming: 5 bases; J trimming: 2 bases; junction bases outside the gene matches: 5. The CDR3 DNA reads TGTGCCAGCAGCGGCGGACAGGGACCCTACGAGCAGTACTTC. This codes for CASSGGQGPYEQYF.

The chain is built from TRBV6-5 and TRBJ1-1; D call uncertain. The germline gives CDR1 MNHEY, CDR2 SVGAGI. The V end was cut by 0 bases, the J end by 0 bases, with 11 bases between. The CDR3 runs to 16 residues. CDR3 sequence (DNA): TGTGCCAGCAGTTACTCCTGGGCTCCAATGAACACTGAAGCTTTCTTT. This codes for CASSYSWAPMNTEAFF.

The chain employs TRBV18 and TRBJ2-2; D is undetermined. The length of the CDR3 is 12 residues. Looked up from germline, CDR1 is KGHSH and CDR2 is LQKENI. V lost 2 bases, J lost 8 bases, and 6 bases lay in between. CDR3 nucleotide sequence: TGTGCCAGCTCACCAAGTGAGGGGGAGCTGTTTTTT. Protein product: CASSPSEGELFF.